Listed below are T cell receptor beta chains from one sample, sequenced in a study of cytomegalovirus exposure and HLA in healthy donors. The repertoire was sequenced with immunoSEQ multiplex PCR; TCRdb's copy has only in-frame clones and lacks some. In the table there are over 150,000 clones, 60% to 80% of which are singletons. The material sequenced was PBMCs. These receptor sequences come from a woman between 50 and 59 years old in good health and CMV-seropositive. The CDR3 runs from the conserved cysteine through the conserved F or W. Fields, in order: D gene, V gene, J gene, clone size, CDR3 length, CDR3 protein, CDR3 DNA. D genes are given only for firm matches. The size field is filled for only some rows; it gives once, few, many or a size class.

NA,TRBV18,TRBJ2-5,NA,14,CASSPGVQSETQYF,TGTGCCAGCTCACCCGGGGTACAGTCGGAGACCCAGTACTTC
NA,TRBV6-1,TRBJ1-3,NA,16,CASSDLGRFSGNTIYF,TGTGCCAGCAGTGATCTGGGCAGATTCTCTGGAAACACCATATATTTT
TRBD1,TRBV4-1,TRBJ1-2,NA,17,CASSQVGWDRGNYGYTF,TGCGCCAGCAGCCAAGTGGGGTGGGACAGGGGGAACTATGGCTACACCTTC
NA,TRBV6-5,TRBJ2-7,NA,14,CASSYSTSWYEQYF,TGTGCCAGCAGTTACTCGACTAGTTGGTACGAGCAGTACTTC
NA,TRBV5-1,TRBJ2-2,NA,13,CASSPLRTGELFF,TGCGCCAGCAGCCCGTTGCGGACCGGGGAGCTGTTTTTT
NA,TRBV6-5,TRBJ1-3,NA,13,CASSLSAGNTIYF,TGTGCCAGCAGCCTCAGTGCTGGAAACACCATATATTTT
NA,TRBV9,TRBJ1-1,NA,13,CASSVARETEAFF,TGTGCCAGCAGCGTAGCTCGGGAGACGGAAGCTTTCTTT
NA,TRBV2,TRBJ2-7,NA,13,CASNSRAGYEQYF,TGTGCCAGCAATAGCAGAGCTGGATACGAGCAGTACTTC
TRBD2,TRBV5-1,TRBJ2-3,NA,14,CASSRGDLTDTQYF,TGCGCCAGCAGCCGGGGGGACCTCACAGATACGCAGTATTTT
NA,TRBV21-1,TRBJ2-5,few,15,CASNGEGLLQETQYF,TGTGCCAGCAATGGTGAAGGACTCCTCCAAGAGACCCAGTACTTC
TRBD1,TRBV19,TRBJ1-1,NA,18,CASSIRSWTGAMITEAFF,TGTGCCAGTAGTATACGGAGTTGGACAGGGGCGATGATCACTGAAGCTTTCTTT
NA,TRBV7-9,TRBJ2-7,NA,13,CASRKQGSYEQYF,TGTGCCAGCCGAAAACAGGGCTCCTACGAGCAGTACTTC
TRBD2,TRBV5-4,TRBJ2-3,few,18,CASSAGSSGGGHTDTQYF,TGTGCCAGCAGCGCGGGCTCTAGCGGGGGGGGACACACAGATACGCAGTATTTT
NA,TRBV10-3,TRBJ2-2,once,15,CAISDPGQNTGELFF,TGTGCCATCAGTGACCCGGGACAGAACACCGGGGAGCTGTTTTTT
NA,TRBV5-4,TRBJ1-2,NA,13,CASSRDNSRDYTF,TGTGCCAGCAGTCGGGATAACAGCCGTGACTACACCTTC
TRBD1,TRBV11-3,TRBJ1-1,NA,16,CASSLVGGQGNTEAFF,TGTGCCAGCAGCTTAGTGGGGGGACAGGGGAACACTGAAGCTTTCTTT
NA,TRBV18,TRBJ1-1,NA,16,CASSPQGGVKNTEAFF,TGTGCCAGCTCACCTCAAGGAGGGGTTAAGAACACTGAAGCTTTCTTT
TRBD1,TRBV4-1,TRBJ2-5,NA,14,CASSQDQGQGDTNF,TGCGCCAGCAGCCAAGATCAGGGACAGGGAGATACTAACTTC
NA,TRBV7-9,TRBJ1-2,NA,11,CASGGDYGYTF,TGTGCCAGCGGGGGGGACTACGGCTACACCTTC
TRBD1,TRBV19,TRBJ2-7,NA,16,CASSRSDRGLPYEQYF,TGTGCCAGTAGCCGTTCTGACAGGGGCCTCCCCTACGAGCAGTACTTC
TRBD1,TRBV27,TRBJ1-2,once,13,CASSWTGDYGYTF,TGTGCCAGCAGTTGGACAGGGGATTATGGCTACACCTTC
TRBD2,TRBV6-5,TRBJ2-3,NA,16,CASSSLAGGSTDTQYF,TGTGCCAGCAGTTCCTTAGCGGGAGGAAGCACAGATACGCAGTATTTT
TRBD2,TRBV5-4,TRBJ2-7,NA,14,CASSLAGATYEQYF,TGTGCCAGCAGCTTAGCGGGGGCGACCTACGAGCAGTACTTC
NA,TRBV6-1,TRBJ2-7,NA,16,CASSELEGADFYEQYF,TGTGCCAGCAGTGAATTGGAGGGGGCGGACTTCTACGAGCAGTACTTC
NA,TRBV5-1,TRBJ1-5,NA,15,CASSSIPGRNQPQHF,TGCGCCAGCAGCTCGATCCCGGGTAGAAATCAGCCCCAGCATTTT
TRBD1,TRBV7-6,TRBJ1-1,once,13,CASSFYRGQEAFF,TGTGCCAGCAGCTTTTACAGGGGGCAGGAAGCTTTCTTT
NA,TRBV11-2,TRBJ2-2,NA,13,CASSSRTVGELFF,TGTGCCAGCAGCTCTAGGACAGTCGGGGAGCTGTTTTTT
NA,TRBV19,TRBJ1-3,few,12,CATRGPRNTIYF,TGTGCCACCAGGGGACCTAGGAACACCATATATTTT
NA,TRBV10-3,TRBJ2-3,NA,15,CAIKSGQRGADTQYF,TGTGCCATCAAATCTGGACAGAGAGGGGCAGATACGCAGTATTTT
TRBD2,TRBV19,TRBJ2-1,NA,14,CASSTSGGAREQFF,TGTGCCAGTAGTACTAGCGGGGGGGCTCGTGAGCAGTTCTTC
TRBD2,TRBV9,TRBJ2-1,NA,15,CASSGSGAFYNEQFF,TGTGCCAGCAGCGGTAGCGGGGCCTTTTACAATGAGCAGTTCTTC
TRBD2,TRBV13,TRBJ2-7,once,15,CASSSLLAGKYEQYF,TGTGCCAGCAGCTCGCTACTAGCGGGGAAGTACGAGCAGTACTTC
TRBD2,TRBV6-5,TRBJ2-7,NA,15,CASSSASGGVYEQYF,TGTGCCAGCAGTTCCGCTAGCGGGGGGGTCTACGAGCAGTACTTC
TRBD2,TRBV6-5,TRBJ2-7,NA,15,CASSRTSGSSYEQYF,TGTGCCAGCAGTCGGACTAGCGGCAGCTCCTACGAGCAGTACTTC
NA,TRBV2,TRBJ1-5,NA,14,CASSEDSLNQPQHF,TGTGCCAGCAGTGAAGACAGCCTAAATCAGCCCCAGCATTTT
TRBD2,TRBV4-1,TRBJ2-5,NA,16,CASSNGPRGVGETQYF,TGCGCCAGCAGCAATGGTCCGCGGGGGGTTGGTGAGACCCAGTACTTC
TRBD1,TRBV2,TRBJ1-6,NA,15,CASSVGQGDGSPLHF,TGTGCCAGCAGTGTGGGACAGGGGGACGGTTCACCCCTCCACTTT
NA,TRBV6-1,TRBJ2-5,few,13,CASSLQVQETQYF,TGTGCCAGCAGCTTACAGGTACAAGAGACCCAGTACTTC
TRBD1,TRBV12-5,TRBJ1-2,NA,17,CASGYKSGQERSYGYTF,TGTGCTAGTGGTTACAAATCGGGACAGGAGAGATCCTATGGCTACACCTTC
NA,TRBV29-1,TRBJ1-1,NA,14,CSVGQGGYVTEAFF,TGCAGCGTGGGCCAAGGGGGATACGTCACTGAAGCTTTCTTT
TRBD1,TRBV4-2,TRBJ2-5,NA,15,CASSQAEGQGETQYF,TGTGCCAGCAGCCAAGCTGAAGGACAGGGAGAGACCCAGTACTTC
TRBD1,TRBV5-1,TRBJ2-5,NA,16,CASSLEGQGIQETQYF,TGCGCCAGCAGCTTGGAGGGACAGGGGATACAAGAGACCCAGTACTTC